The 27 T cell receptor beta chains reported below all come from one sample, sequenced in a study of graft-versus-host responses after intestinal transplantation. The data were produced by immunoSEQ multiplex PCR, yet TCRdb's version contains in-frame clones alone and is incomplete. Seen here are about 85,000 clones, around 93% observed once, and the top ten hold 7.6%. These receptors are not linked to any known antigen. Sequencing was performed on unstimulated CD8+ T cells sorted from spleen or lymph node cells, taken before transplant. Receptors were obtained from a human donor who was the organ donor for an intestinal transplant.

This sequence joins TRBV11-2 and TRBJ1-1; D call uncertain. From germline, CDR1 is SGHAT and CDR2 FQNNGV. The CDR3 extends over 13 amino acids. The V end was cut by 7 bases, the J end by 1 base, with 10 bases between. DNA of the CDR3: TGTGCCAGCACCTCCTTTTGGAACACTGAAGCTTTCTTT. Residues: CASTSFWNTEAFF.

This clone was seen only a few times. V and J are TRBV12-2 and TRBJ2-2; TRBD2 is taken as the D call from the table, unchecked against the DNA. TRBV12-2 is noted as a pseudogene. This CDR3 has 18 amino acids. The CDR3 DNA reads TGTGCAAGTCGCTTAGCGCCGACTAGCGGGGAGAACACCGGGGAGCTGTTTTTT. Protein: CASRLAPTSGENTGELFF.

This chain links TRBV6-5 with TRBJ2-6; D unresolved. The germline V gene encodes CDR1 MNHEY and CDR2 SVGAGI. This CDR3 has 16 residues. Trimming stripped 4 bases from V and 2 bases from J, with 12 bases between. CDR3 DNA: TGTGCCAGCAGTTGTCTGGACGGTCCTGGGGCCAACGTCCTGACTTTC. Its protein is CASSCLDGPGANVLTF.

The chain uses TRBV28 and TRBJ2-3; possibly TRBD2 for D (5 bases). CDR1 and CDR2 (germline): MDHEN, SYDVKM. The V end was cut by 8 bases, the J end by 8 bases, with 35 bases between. The CDR3 is 19 amino acids. The CDR3 sequence: CASRAFALSGDSTKATQYF. The CDR3 DNA reads TGTGCCAGCCGAGCTTTTGCCCTCAGCGGAGATTCTACGAAAGCTACGCAGTATTTT.

This chain joins TRBV2 and TRBJ2-1, with D uncertain. Trimming cost V 4 bases and J 6 bases, with 1 base left between them. This CDR3 comprises 10 residues. Germline V CDR1 and CDR2: SNHLY, FYNNEI. The DNA for the CDR3 is TGTGCCAGCAGTGTCAATGAGCAGTTCTTC. This sequence encodes CASSVNEQFF.

The chain recombines TRBV19 with TRBJ2-7; either TRBD1 or TRBD2 may supply D (6 bases each). V shed 3 bases and J shed 5 bases, with 14 bases lying between them. The germline V gene encodes CDR1 LNHDA and CDR2 SQIVND (reference sequence). The CDR3 spans 14 residues. CDR3 bases: TGTGCCAGTAGTATCTTAGGGGGGTTGGACGAGCAGTACTTC. It is translated as CASSILGGLDEQYF.

J is TRBJ2-1 and V is TRBV9; TRBD1 or TRBD2 may be the D gene (5 bases each). Germline V CDR1 and CDR2: SGDLS, YYNGEE. This CDR3 has 15 amino acids. V shed 1 base and J shed 3 bases, with 11 bases lying between them. The chain's CDR3 is CASSVRDGFYNEQFF. The CDR3 region has the DNA TGTGCCAGCAGCGTAAGGGACGGTTTCTACAATGAGCAGTTCTTC.

The chain couples TRBV5-5 to TRBJ2-7; no definite D call. V was clipped by 2 bases and J by 0 bases, with 9 bases between them. CDR3 size: 14 residues. Looked up from germline, CDR1 is SGHKS and CDR2 is YYEKEE (reference sequence). The CDR3 sequence is CASSLDSYSYEQYF. For the CDR3, the DNA is TGTGCCAGCAGCTTAGACTCCTACTCCTACGAGCAGTACTTC.

The V and J genes are TRBV5-4 and TRBJ2-7; D is unresolved. This CDR3 region has 16 residues. The ends were cut back, 1 base at V and 4 bases at J, with 18 bases in the middle. Germline V gives CDR1 SGHNT, CDR2 YYREEE (reference sequence). The CDR3 DNA reads as TGTGCCAGCAGCTTGTTAAGCGCCAAGCCGGGTTACGAGCAGTACTTC. It yields the protein CASSLLSAKPGYEQYF.

The chain combines TRBV2 with TRBJ2-1; D not certain. V gave up 0 bases and J gave up 0 bases, with 18 bases separating them. This CDR3 is 19 amino acids long. Germline CDR1 is SNHLY and CDR2 is FYNNEI. Here the CDR3 reads CASSEALSPKFSSYNEQFF. The CDR3 DNA reads as TGTGCCAGCAGTGAAGCCCTCTCACCGAAATTCAGCTCCTACAATGAGCAGTTCTTC.

The CDR3 spells CASSVSGSHEQFF. CDR3 coding DNA: TGTGCCAGCAGCGTATCGGGGAGCCATGAGCAGTTCTTC. V usage is TRBV9 and J usage is TRBJ2-1; possible D gene TRBD2, 5 bases. Between the trimmed V and J ends, which lost 1 base and 8 bases, there was a span of 10 bases. Germline values: CDR1 SGDLS, CDR2 YYNGEE. This CDR3 is built from 13 residues.

The chain employs TRBV11-3 and TRBJ2-5; D is uncertain. CDR1 and CDR2 (germline): SGHNT, YENEEA. Trimming stripped 6 bases from V and 1 base from J, with 15 bases between. This CDR3 region has 15 residues. CDR3 sequence: CASSPWLGLQETQYF. For the CDR3, the DNA is TGTGCCAGCAGTCCTTGGTTAGGGCTCCAAGAGACCCAGTACTTC.

This chain links TRBV5-1 with TRBJ1-1; D is uncertain. In germline, CDR1 is SGHRS, CDR2 YFSETQ. The CDR3 extends over 13 amino acids. V shed 9 bases and J shed 5 bases, with 17 bases lying between them. CDR3 nucleotides: TGCGCCACCCGAGCGGGTTACGGGACTGAAGCTTTCTTT. Translation: CATRAGYGTEAFF.

This clone has only one observation. The chain recombines TRBV28 with TRBJ1-2; D perhaps matches TRBD1 (5 bases). The CDR3 has 13 residues. Per the germline V gene, CDR1 is MDHEN and CDR2 is SYDVKM. V was shortened by 6 bases and J by 4 bases, with 12 bases between the two germline ends. CDR3 coding DNA: TGTGCCAGCAGCCTGACAGTGACCTATGGCTACACCTTC. Translating gives CASSLTVTYGYTF.

The chain links TRBV30 to TRBJ2-5; 8 bases line up with TRBD2. This CDR3 has 14 residues. The germline V gene has CDR1 GTSNPN and CDR2 SVGIG (reference sequence). The V segment lost 0 bases and the J segment 5 bases; nucleotides outside the gene matches: 5. The CDR3: CAWSVGSGGETQYF. CDR3 nucleotides: TGTGCCTGGAGTGTAGGTTCGGGGGGGGAGACCCAGTACTTC.

CDR3 in DNA: TGCGCCAGCACTACAGGGCTCCCTCCTAACTATGGCTACACCTTC. Translation gives CASTTGLPPNYGYTF. The rearrangement joins TRBV5-1 to TRBJ1-2; D is perhaps TRBD1 (6 bases). The ends were cut back, 6 bases at V and 0 bases at J, with 15 bases in the middle. Germline V gives CDR1 SGHRS, CDR2 YFSETQ. The CDR3 runs 15 residues.

The chain joins TRBV7-9 to TRBJ1-1; D gene unclear. The V end was cut by 3 bases, the J end by 0 bases, with 20 bases between. The CDR3 runs to 18 residues. Germline CDR1 reads SEHNR; CDR2 reads FQNEAQ (reference sequence). CDR3 sequence: CASSLGSFRAGLNTEAFF. The CDR3 nucleotides read TGTGCCAGCAGCTTGGGCTCGTTCCGGGCGGGTTTGAACACTGAAGCTTTCTTT.

The V and J genes are TRBV6-1 and TRBJ1-5; 10 bases are shared with TRBD1. Germline assignment: CDR1 MNHNS and CDR2 SASEGT. The V gene end was trimmed by 7 bases and the J gene end by 7 bases; junction bases not matched to a gene: 10. This CDR3 has 15 amino acids. The CDR3 is CASKSGQGSRQPQHF. The CDR3 DNA sequence: TGTGCCAGCAAGTCGGGACAGGGGAGTCGACAGCCCCAGCATTTT.

V is TRBV11-2 and J is TRBJ2-7; D is unclear. This CDR3 has 12 residues. CDR1 SGHAT and CDR2 FQNNGV come from the germline V gene. V lost 3 bases and J 1 base, leaving 4 bases between the germline ends. The CDR3 DNA follows: TGTGCCAGCAGCTTTCTTTCCTACGAGCAGTACTTC. Protein: CASSFLSYEQYF. The full variable domain, rest sourced from reference TRBV11-2 and TRBJ2-7, is EAGVAQSPRYKIIEKRQSVAFWCNPISGHATLYWYQQILGQGPKLLIQFQNNGVVDDSQLPKDRFSAERLKGVDSTLKIQPAKLEDSAVYLCASSFLSYEQYFGPGTRLTVT.

This chain uses TRBV5-4 with TRBJ1-2; TRBD1 agrees at 9 bases. The germline CDR1 and CDR2 sequences are SGHNT and YYREEE (reference sequence). The ends lost 4 bases at V and 6 bases at J; junction bases unmatched: 10. This CDR3 is 15 amino acids long. The CDR3 nucleotides are TGTGCCAGCAGCACGCCGACAGGGGGAGTAGATGGCTACACCTTC. This gives the protein CASSTPTGGVDGYTF.

The chain links TRBV5-4 to TRBJ1-2, with TRBD1 matching 7 bases. This CDR3 is built from 14 residues. Unmatched junction bases numbered 9, after V lost 4 bases and J lost 6 bases. Germline values: CDR1 SGHNT, CDR2 YYREEE (reference sequence). CDR3 amino acids: CASSVTGVWDGYTF. The CDR3 DNA is TGTGCCAGCAGCGTCACAGGGGTTTGGGATGGCTACACCTTC.

The CDR3 DNA sequence: TGTGCCAGTGGACTAGCGGGAGTTGGCAATGAGCAGTTCTTC. It yields the protein CASGLAGVGNEQFF. The chain uses TRBV6-5 and TRBJ2-1, with 13 bases lining up with TRBD2. Germline V gene sequence: CDR1 MNHEY, CDR2 SVGAGI. The CDR3 spans 14 residues. The trim removed 9 bases at V and 6 bases at J, leaving 5 bases unmatched.

This chain links TRBV5-6 with TRBJ2-3; no clear D gene. Germline V gene data show CDR1 as SGHDT and CDR2 as YYEEEE. V was cut by 2 bases and J by 6 bases, with 7 bases left in between. The CDR3 is 12 residues long. In nucleotides, the CDR3 is TGTGCCAGCAGCTTAGTCGGGGATACGCAGTATTTT. This gives the protein CASSLVGDTQYF.

This clone appeared a single time. V gene TRBV4-2 combines with J gene TRBJ2-7; 7 bases fit TRBD2. J was trimmed by 4 bases and V by 0 bases; bases with no gene match: 9. CDR1 LGHNA and CDR2 YNFKEQ come from the germline V gene. The CDR3 loop spans 16 amino acids. CDR3: CASSQEVTSASYEQYF. CDR3 nucleotide sequence: TGTGCCAGCAGCCAAGAGGTTACTAGCGCCTCGTACGAGCAGTACTTC.

The V and J genes are TRBV4-1 and TRBJ1-4, with D possibly being TRBD1 (6 bases). The CDR3 contains 15 residues. Germline V lookup: CDR1 MGHRA, CDR2 YSYEKL. V was pared by 0 bases and J by 7 bases, with 12 bases between. The CDR3 protein is CASSQEGRGGEKLFF. The CDR3 region has the DNA TGCGCCAGCAGCCAAGAGGGCAGGGGCGGTGAAAAACTGTTTTTT.

The rearrangement joins TRBV6-1 to TRBJ1-6; a possible D gene is TRBD1 (5 bases). The V gene lost 3 bases and the J gene lost 12 bases, with 18 bases spanning the gap. The CDR3 extends over 15 amino acids. The germline gives CDR1 MNHNS, CDR2 SASEGT. The CDR3 spells CASSDRQRTIQPLHF. CDR3 nucleotides: TGTGCCAGCAGTGACCGACAGCGTACTATTCAACCCCTCCACTTT.

For the CDR3, the DNA is TGCGCCAGCAGCCAAGATGGTCAGCCCCAGCATTTT. Its translation is CASSQDGQPQHF. This chain uses TRBV4-1 with TRBJ1-5; D gene ambiguous. Trimming took 0 bases from V and 6 from J, leaving 3 bases between them. The CDR3 is made up of 12 amino acids. Germline V gives CDR1 MGHRA, CDR2 YSYEKL.